This TCR beta chain appears in the sequencing data of a study of blood T cell repertoires in COVID-19. Study background: COVID-19 samples collected from the United States, Italy and Spain covered acute and convalescent phases.

Trimming removed 3 bases at V and 5 bases at J, with 20 bases between. Germline lookup yields CDR1 MNHNS and CDR2 SASEGT. The CDR3 is 16 amino acids. Per the authors' pipeline: Counts of nucleated cells, estimated from reference gene primer amplification, were obtained. Produced via immunoSEQ multiplex PCR; TCRdb's table is partial and in-frame only. V and J calls and clone size are copied from that table; D and trimming were computed from the DNA. The sample gives about 150,000 clones, about 90% of which show up once; approximately 0.59% is in the top ten. The chain carries TRBV6-1 and TRBJ2-7, with TRBD2 as a possible D gene (6 bases). Sequencing was performed on peripheral blood. The TCR originated in a man over 45 with acute or convalescent COVID-19. CDR3 sequence: CASSDEGGTGLNEQYF. The CDR3 DNA follows: TGTGCCAGCAGTGATGAAGGCGGGACTGGATTGAACGAGCAGTACTTC.